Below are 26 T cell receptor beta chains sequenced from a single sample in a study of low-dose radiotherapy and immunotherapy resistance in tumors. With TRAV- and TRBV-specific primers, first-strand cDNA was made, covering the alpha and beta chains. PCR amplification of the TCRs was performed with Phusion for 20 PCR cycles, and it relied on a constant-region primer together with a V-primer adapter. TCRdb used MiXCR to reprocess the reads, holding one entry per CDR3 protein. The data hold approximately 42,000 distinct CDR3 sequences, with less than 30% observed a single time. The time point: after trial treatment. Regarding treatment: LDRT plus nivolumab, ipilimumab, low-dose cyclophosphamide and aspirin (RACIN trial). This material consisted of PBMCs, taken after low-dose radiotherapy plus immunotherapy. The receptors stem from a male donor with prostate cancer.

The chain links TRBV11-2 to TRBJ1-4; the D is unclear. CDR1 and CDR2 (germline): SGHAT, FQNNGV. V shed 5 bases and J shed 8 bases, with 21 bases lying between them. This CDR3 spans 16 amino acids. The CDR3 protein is CASSPSGRRGGEKLFF. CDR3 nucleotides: TGTGCCAGCAGCCCCAGTGGACGGCGGGGAGGGGAAAAACTGTTTTTT.

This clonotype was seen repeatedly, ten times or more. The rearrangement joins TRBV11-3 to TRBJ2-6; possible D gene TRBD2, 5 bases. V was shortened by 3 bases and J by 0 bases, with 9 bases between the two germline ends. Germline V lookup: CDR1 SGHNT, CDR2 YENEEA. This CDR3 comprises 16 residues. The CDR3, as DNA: TGTGCCAGCAGCTTGAAAGGGAGCTCTGGGGCCAACGTCCTGACTTTC. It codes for CASSLKGSSGANVLTF.

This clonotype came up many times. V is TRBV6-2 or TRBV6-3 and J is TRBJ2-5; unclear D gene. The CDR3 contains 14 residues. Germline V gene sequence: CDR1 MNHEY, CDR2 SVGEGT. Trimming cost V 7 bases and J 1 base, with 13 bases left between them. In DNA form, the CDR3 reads TGTGCCAGCACCTACGGTAGCCCCCAAGAGACCCAGTACTTC. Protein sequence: CASTYGSPQETQYF.

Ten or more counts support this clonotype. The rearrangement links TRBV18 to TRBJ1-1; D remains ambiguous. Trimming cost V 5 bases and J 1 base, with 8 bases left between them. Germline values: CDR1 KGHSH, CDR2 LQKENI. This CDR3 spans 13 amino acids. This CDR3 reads CASSDGRNTEAFF. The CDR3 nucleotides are TGTGCCAGCTCAGACGGACGGAACACTGAAGCTTTCTTT.

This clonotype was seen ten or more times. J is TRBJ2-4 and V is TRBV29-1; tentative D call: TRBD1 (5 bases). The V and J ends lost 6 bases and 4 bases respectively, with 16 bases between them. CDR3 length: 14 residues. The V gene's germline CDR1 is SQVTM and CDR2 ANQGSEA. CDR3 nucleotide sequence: TGCAGCGTCAACCGTGGGGCAGAAAAAAACATTCAGTACTTC. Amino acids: CSVNRGAEKNIQYF.

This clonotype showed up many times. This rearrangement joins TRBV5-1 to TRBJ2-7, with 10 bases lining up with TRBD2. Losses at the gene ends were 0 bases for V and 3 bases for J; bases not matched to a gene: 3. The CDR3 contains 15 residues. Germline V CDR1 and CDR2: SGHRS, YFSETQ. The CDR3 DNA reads TGCGCCAGCAGCTTGGCGGCTAGCGGGGGCTACGAGCAGTACTTC. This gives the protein CASSLAASGGYEQYF.

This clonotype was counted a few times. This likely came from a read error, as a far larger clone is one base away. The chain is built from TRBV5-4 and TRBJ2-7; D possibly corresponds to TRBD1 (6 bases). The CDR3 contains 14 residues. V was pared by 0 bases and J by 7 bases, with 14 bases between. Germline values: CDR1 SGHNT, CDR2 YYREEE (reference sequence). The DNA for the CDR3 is TGTGCCAGCAGCTTGGACAGGGTCCTAAATGAGCAGTACTTC. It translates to CASSLDRVLNEQYF.

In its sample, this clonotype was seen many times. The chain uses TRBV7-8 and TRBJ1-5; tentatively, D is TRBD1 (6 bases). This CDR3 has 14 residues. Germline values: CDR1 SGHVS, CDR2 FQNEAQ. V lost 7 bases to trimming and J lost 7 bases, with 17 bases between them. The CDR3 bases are TGTGCCAGCACCCAAGGGGGGCCAGAGCAGCCCCAGCATTTT. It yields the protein CASTQGGPEQPQHF.

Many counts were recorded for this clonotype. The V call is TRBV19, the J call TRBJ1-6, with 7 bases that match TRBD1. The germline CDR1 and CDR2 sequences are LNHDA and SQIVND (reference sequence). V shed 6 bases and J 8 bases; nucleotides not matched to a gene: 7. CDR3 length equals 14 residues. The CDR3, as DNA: TGTGCCAGTAGGTCGGACAGGAGCCATTCACCCCTCCACTTT. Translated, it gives CASRSDRSHSPLHF.

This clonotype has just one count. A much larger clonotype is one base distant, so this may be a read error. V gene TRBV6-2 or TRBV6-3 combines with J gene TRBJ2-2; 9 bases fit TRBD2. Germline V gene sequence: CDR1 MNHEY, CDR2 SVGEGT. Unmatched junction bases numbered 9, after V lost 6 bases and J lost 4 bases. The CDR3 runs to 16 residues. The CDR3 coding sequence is TGTGCCAGCAGCCGTGGGACTAGCCTGAGCACCGGGGAGCTGTTTTTT. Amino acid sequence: CASSRGTSLSTGELFF.

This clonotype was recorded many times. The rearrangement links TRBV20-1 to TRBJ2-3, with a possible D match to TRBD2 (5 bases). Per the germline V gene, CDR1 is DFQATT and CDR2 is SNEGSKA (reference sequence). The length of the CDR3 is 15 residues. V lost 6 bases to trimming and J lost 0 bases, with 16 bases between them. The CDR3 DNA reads TGCAGTGCCATTCGAGCGGAAACTAGCACAGATACGCAGTATTTT. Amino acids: CSAIRAETSTDTQYF.

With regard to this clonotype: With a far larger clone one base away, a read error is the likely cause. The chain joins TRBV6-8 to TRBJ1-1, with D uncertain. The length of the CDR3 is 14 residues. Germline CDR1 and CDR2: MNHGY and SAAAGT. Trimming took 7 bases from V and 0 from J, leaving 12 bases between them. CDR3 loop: CASTTGSLNTEAFF. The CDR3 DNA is TGTGCCAGCACCACCGGGTCTTTGAACACTGAAGCTTTCTTT.

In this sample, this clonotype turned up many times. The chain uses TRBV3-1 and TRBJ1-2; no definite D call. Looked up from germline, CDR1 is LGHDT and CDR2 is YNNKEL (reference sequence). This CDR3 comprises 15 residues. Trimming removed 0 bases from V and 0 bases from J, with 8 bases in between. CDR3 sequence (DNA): TGTGCCAGCAGCCAAGAAGGGCTTCCTAACTATGGCTACACCTTC. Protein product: CASSQEGLPNYGYTF.

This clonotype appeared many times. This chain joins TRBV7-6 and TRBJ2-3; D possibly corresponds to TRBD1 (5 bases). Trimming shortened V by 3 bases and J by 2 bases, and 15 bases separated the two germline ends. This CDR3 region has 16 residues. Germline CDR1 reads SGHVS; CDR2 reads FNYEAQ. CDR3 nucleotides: TGTGCCAGCAGCTTGTTGTCGCAGGGCTACACAGATACGCAGTATTTT. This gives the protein CASSLLSQGYTDTQYF.

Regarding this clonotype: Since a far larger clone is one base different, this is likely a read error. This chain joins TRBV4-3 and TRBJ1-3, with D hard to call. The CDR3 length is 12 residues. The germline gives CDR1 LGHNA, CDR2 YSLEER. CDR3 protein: CASSQVGNTIDF. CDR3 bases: TGCGCCAGCAGCCAAGTTGGAAACACCATAGATTTT.

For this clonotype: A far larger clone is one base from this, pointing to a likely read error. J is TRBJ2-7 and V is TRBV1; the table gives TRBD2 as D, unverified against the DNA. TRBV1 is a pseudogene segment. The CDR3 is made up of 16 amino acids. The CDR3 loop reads CTSSQKEGPTVHEQYF. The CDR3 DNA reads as TGCACCAGCAGCCAAAAGGAGGGGCCTACCGTCCACGAGCAGTACTTC.

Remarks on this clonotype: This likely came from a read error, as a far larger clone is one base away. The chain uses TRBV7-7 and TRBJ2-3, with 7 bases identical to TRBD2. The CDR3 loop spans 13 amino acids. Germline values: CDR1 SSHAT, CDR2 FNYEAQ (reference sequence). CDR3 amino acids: CAISLREGDTQYF. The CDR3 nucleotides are TGTGCCATCAGCTTAAGGGAGGGAGATACGCAGTATTTT. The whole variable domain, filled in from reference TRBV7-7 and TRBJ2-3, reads GAGVSQSPRYKVTKRGQDVTLRCDPISSHATLYWYQQALGQGPEFLTYFNYEAQPDKSGLPSDRFSAERPEGSISTLTIQRTEQRDSAMYRCAISLREGDTQYFGPGTRLTVL.

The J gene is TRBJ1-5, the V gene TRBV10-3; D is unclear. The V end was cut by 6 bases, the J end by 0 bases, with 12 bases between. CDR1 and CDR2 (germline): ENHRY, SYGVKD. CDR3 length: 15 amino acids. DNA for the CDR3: TGTGCCATCAGGCCGGGCCCCGATAGCAATCAGCCCCAGCATTTT. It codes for CAIRPGPDSNQPQHF.

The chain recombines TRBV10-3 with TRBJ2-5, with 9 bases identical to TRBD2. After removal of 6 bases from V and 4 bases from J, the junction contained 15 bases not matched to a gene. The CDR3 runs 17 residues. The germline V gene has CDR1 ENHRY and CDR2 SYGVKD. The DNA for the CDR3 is TGTGCCATCAGGTCCCCCGGTGGAGCGGGGGGCGGAGAGACCCAGTACTTC. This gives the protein CAIRSPGGAGGGETQYF.

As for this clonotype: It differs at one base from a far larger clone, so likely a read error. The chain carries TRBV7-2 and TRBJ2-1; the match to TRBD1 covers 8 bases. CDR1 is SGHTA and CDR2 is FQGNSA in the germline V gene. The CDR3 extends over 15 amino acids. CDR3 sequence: CASSSYRGANNQQFF. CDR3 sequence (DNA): TGTGCCAGCAGCTCCTACAGGGGGGCAAACAATCAGCAGTTCTTC.

The CDR3 bases are TGCAGCGTTTTACGTGGCACAGATACGCAGTATTTT. It is translated as CSVLRGTDTQYF. The rearrangement joins TRBV29-1 to TRBJ2-3; D remains unclear. Germline V gene data show CDR1 as SQVTM and CDR2 as ANQGSEA. The CDR3 loop spans 12 amino acids. Trimming left V 5 bases short and J 1 base short, with 7 bases between.

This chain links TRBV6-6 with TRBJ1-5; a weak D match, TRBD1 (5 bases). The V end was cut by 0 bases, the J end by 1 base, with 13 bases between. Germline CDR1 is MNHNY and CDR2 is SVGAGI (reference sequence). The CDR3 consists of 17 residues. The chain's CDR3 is CASSYSGQGGSNQPQHF. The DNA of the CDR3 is TGTGCCAGCAGTTACTCGGGGCAGGGTGGGAGCAATCAGCCCCAGCATTTT.

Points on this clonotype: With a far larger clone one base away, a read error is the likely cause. The CDR3 DNA sequence: TGTGCCAGCAGTGATTACGGTACTAACTATGGCTACACCTTC. Translated: CASSDYGTNYGYTF. V gene TRBV6-1 combines with J gene TRBJ1-2; D gene unclear. Per the germline V gene, CDR1 is MNHNS and CDR2 is SASEGT. The CDR3 extends over 14 amino acids. Trimming stripped 3 bases from V and 0 bases from J, with 8 bases between.

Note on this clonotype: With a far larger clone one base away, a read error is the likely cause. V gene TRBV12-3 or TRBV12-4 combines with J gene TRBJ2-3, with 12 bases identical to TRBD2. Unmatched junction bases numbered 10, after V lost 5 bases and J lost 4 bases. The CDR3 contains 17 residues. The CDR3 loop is CASSNTLTSGSADTQYF. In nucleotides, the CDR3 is TGTGCCAGCAGTAACACCCTGACTAGCGGGAGTGCAGATACGCAGTATTTT.

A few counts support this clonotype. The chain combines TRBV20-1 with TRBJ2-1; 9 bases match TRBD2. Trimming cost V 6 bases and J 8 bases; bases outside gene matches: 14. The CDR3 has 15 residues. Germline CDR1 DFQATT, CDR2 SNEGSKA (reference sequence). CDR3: CSAEPSAGGADEQFF. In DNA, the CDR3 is TGCAGTGCAGAACCTAGCGCGGGGGGGGCCGATGAGCAGTTCTTC.

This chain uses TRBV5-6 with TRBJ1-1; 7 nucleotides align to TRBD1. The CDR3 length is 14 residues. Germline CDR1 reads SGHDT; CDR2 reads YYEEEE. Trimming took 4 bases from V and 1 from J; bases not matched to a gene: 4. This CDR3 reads CASSNRDRNTEAFF. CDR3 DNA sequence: TGTGCCAGCAGCAACAGGGACAGGAACACTGAAGCTTTCTTT.